The 21 T cell receptor beta chains reported below all come from one sample, sequenced in a study of T cells in localized non-small cell lung cancer. Assay: immunoSEQ multiplex PCR; the TCRdb copy retains only in-frame clones and omits some. The sample lists roughly 31,000 clones, 80% to 90% seen once, with 10% in the top ten. The sample here was peripheral blood, taken before any cancer treatment. The receptors stem from a woman aged 35 to 69 with stage I lung adenocarcinoma.

This chain links TRBV2 with TRBJ2-1, with TRBD2 matching 9 bases. Germline CDR1 SNHLY, CDR2 FYNNEI. The CDR3 spans 14 residues. DNA of the CDR3: TGTGCATCCACCTTTAGCGGGAGAGGCAATGAGCAGTTCTTC. Amino acids: CASTFSGRGNEQFF.

This clone has a single count. The chain links TRBV30 to TRBJ1-1; D remains ambiguous. V was shortened by 4 bases and J by 2 bases, with 14 bases between the two germline ends. Germline CDR1 reads GTSNPN; CDR2 reads SVGIG (reference sequence). This CDR3 contains 14 residues. CDR3 sequence reads: CAWTLRSLNTEAFF. CDR3 nucleotide sequence: TGTGCCTGGACCTTAAGGAGTTTAAACACTGAAGCTTTCTTT.

V and J are TRBV15 and TRBJ2-3; unclear D gene. Germline loops: CDR1 LNHNV, CDR2 YYDKDF (reference sequence). CDR3 size: 12 residues. V lost 3 bases to trimming and J lost 2 bases, with 3 bases between them. This chain's CDR3 is CATSSYTDTQYF. CDR3 coding DNA: TGTGCCACCAGCAGCTACACAGATACGCAGTATTTT.

Comments on this clone: The junction and the germline gene differ at one end; a read error may be behind it. The rearrangement joins TRBV5-8 to TRBJ1-5, with 9 bases lining up with TRBD1. There are 16 residues in the CDR3. Germline V gene sequence: CDR1 SGHTS, CDR2 YDEGEE. CDR3 DNA sequence: TGTGCCAGCAGCTTGTTTTTGGACAGGGGCAAGCAGCCCCAGCATTTT. Translating it yields CASSLFLDRGKQPQHF.

This clone has only a few counts. The chain uses TRBV6-5 and TRBJ2-5, with 7 bases fitting TRBD2. Germline V gives CDR1 MNHEY, CDR2 SVGAGI. This CDR3 has 13 amino acids. With 3 bases clipped from V and 5 bases from J, the junction kept 3 bases outside the gene matches. The CDR3 reads CASSYGRAETQYF. CDR3 coding DNA: TGTGCCAGCAGTTATGGGAGGGCTGAGACCCAGTACTTC.

The J gene is TRBJ2-7, the V gene TRBV18; D perhaps matches TRBD2 (5 bases). This CDR3 has 14 residues. CDR1 is KGHSH and CDR2 is LQKENI in the germline V gene. With 4 bases removed from V and 0 bases from J, the gap between germline ends came to 10 bases. The CDR3 coding sequence is TGTGCCAGCTCACGGGCGGGCAGCTCCTACGAGCAGTACTTC. It specifies CASSRAGSSYEQYF.

V usage is TRBV6-4 and J usage is TRBJ2-1; TRBD1 might be the D (6 bases). Germline CDR1 reads MRHNA; CDR2 reads SNTAGT. CDR3 length equals 14 residues. Trimming took 3 bases from V and 6 from J, leaving 12 bases between them. This chain's CDR3 is CASSEGQFSNEQFF. CDR3 bases: TGTGCCAGCAGTGAAGGACAGTTTTCCAATGAGCAGTTCTTC.

The V gene is TRBV11-1, the J gene TRBJ2-1; no reliable D call. CDR1 is SGHAT and CDR2 is FQDESV in the germline V gene (reference sequence). V was clipped by 1 base and J by 5 bases, with 15 bases between them. This CDR3 region has 16 residues. The CDR3 reads CASSLGSQAPHNEQFF. In DNA form, the CDR3 reads TGTGCCAGCAGCTTAGGGTCCCAAGCCCCCCACAATGAGCAGTTCTTC.

The gene calls are TRBV6-5 and TRBJ2-7; 10 positions match TRBD1. This CDR3 spans 15 amino acids. The germline CDR1 and CDR2 sequences are MNHEY and SVGAGI. Trimming removed 5 bases from V and 4 bases from J; junction bases left unmatched: 8. CDR3 protein: CASSRPGTGEYEQYF. The CDR3 DNA follows: TGTGCCAGCAGTCGACCCGGGACAGGGGAGTACGAGCAGTACTTC.

This chain joins TRBV6-5 and TRBJ1-1; TRBD1 matches 11 bases. The CDR3 covers 15 residues. J lost 6 bases, V lost 8 bases, and 11 bases had no gene match. The germline V gene encodes CDR1 MNHEY and CDR2 SVGAGI. In DNA form, the CDR3 reads TGTGCCAGCCGTAGGGAGGGACAGGGGGTCTCTGAAGCTTTCTTT. Translated: CASRREGQGVSEAFF.

This clone has only one observation. The CDR3 DNA reads TGTGCCATCTCGATCCTGGGCACGAGCTCCTACGAGCAGTACTTC. This gives the protein CAISILGTSSYEQYF. This chain connects TRBV28 to TRBJ2-7, with D uncertain. V was pared by 10 bases and J by 0 bases, with 19 bases between. Germline V lookup: CDR1 MDHEN, CDR2 SYDVKM. The CDR3 runs to 15 residues. Full variable domain (rest looked up from reference TRBV28 and TRBJ2-7): DVKVTQSSRYLVKRTGEKVFLECVQDMDHENMFWYRQDPGLGLRLIYFSYDVKMKEKGDIPEGYSVSREKKERFSLILESASTNQTSMYLCAISILGTSSYEQYFGPGTRLTVT.

The chain combines TRBV12-5 with TRBJ2-1, with 8 bases lining up with TRBD1. Trimming at V came to 7 bases and at J to 5 bases, leaving 7 bases not matched to a gene. CDR1 is LGHNT and CDR2 is FRNRAP in the germline V gene. The CDR3 covers 14 residues. The CDR3 DNA reads TGTGCTAGTGAGGCGGGACAGGCCAACAATGAGCAGTTCTTC. Its protein product is CASEAGQANNEQFF.

The chain has TRBV5-4 and TRBJ1-1; 7 nucleotides agree with TRBD1. Trimming took 4 bases from V and 3 from J; bases not matched to a gene: 9. The CDR3 extends over 15 amino acids. CDR1 and CDR2 from the germline V gene are SGHNT and YYREEE (reference sequence). CDR3 amino acids: CASSTITGVDTEAFF. The CDR3, as DNA: TGTGCCAGCAGCACTATCACAGGGGTTGACACTGAAGCTTTCTTT. The variable domain in full, with the rest retrieved from reference TRBV5-4 and TRBJ1-1, is ETGVTQSPTHLIKTRGQQVTLRCSSQSGHNTVSWYQQALGQGPQFIFQYYREEENGRGNFPPRFSGLQFPNYSSELNVNALELDDSALYLCASSTITGVDTEAFFGQGTRLTVV.

This chain connects TRBV19 to TRBJ1-1; 7 bases line up with TRBD1. The V gene end was trimmed by 7 bases and the J gene end by 6 bases; junction bases not matched to a gene: 8. Germline V gives CDR1 LNHDA, CDR2 SQIVND (reference sequence). This CDR3 has 13 amino acids. The CDR3 DNA follows: TGTGCCAGTACCCTCGACAGGGTGGCTGAAGCTTTCTTT. Translation gives CASTLDRVAEAFF.

V is TRBV10-3 and J is TRBJ2-3; D perhaps matches TRBD2 (6 bases). In germline, CDR1 is ENHRY, CDR2 SYGVKD. This CDR3 has 13 amino acids. V lost 8 bases to trimming and J lost 7 bases, with 16 bases between them. The CDR3 nucleotides are TGTGCCATCCAGCGGGTGGTAGGGAATACGCAGTATTTT. This gives the protein CAIQRVVGNTQYF.

The chain uses TRBV5-4 and TRBJ2-2; weak D call: TRBD1 (6 bases). CDR3 length equals 15 residues. Trimming stripped 4 bases from V and 8 bases from J, with 18 bases between. CDR1 is SGHNT and CDR2 is YYREEE in the germline V gene (reference sequence). CDR3 sequence (DNA): TGTGCCAGCAGCATCGCCACCCGGACAGCTGGGGAGCTGTTTTTT. Translation gives CASSIATRTAGELFF.

The chain has TRBV4-3 and TRBJ1-2, with D possibly matching TRBD1 (6 bases). Germline CDR1 LGHNA, CDR2 YSLEER. Trimming shortened V by 0 bases and J by 2 bases, and 16 bases separated the two germline ends. The CDR3 is 17 residues long. CDR3 DNA sequence: TGCGCCAGCAGCCAAGATCGGTCAGGGGTTGTAAACTATGGCTACACCTTC. It translates to CASSQDRSGVVNYGYTF.

This rearrangement joins TRBV28 to TRBJ1-5; possible D gene TRBD1, 6 bases. The length of the CDR3 is 17 residues. Between the trimmed V and J ends, which lost 6 bases and 0 bases, there was a span of 18 bases. The germline V gene has CDR1 MDHEN and CDR2 SYDVKM. Written as DNA, the CDR3 is TGTGCCAGCAGCTTAACGACCGGGACACTTAGCAATCAGCCCCAGCATTTT. Translation: CASSLTTGTLSNQPQHF. Drawing the rest from reference TRBV28 and TRBJ1-5, the complete variable domain is DVKVTQSSRYLVKRTGEKVFLECVQDMDHENMFWYRQDPGLGLRLIYFSYDVKMKEKGDIPEGYSVSREKKERFSLILESASTNQTSMYLCASSLTTGTLSNQPQHFGDGTRLSIL.

The chain links TRBV30 to TRBJ2-3; 15 positions agree with TRBD2. Germline V gene data show CDR1 as GTSNPN and CDR2 as SVGIG (reference sequence). The junction had 11 bases not matched to a gene; V was cut back by 3 bases and J by 4 bases. The CDR3 totals 18 residues. The CDR3 nucleotides read TGTGCCTGGAGCGGACTAGCGGGAGGGCAGGTTTGGTCAGATACGCAGTATTTT. Translating it yields CAWSGLAGGQVWSDTQYF. The full variable domain, in which reference TRBV30 and TRBJ2-3 provide the parts outside the CDR3, is SQTIHQWPATLVQPVGSPLSLECTVEGTSNPNLYWYRQAAGRGLQLLFYSVGIGQISSEVPQNLSASRPQDRQFILSSKKLLLSDSGFYLCAWSGLAGGQVWSDTQYFGPGTRLTVL.

The chain links TRBV18 to TRBJ2-1; TRBD1 is a possible D gene (6 bases). Trimming shortened V by 4 bases and J by 5 bases, and 9 bases separated the two germline ends. Germline V gene sequence: CDR1 KGHSH, CDR2 LQKENI. The CDR3 has 13 residues. The CDR3 nucleotides are TGTGCCAGCTCACAGAACAGGGACAATGAGCAGTTCTTC. This translates into CASSQNRDNEQFF.

The count of this clone is one. CDR3: CAWSASRGEDSNQPQHF. The CDR3 nucleotides read TGTGCCTGGAGTGCTTCCCGGGGGGAGGACAGCAATCAGCCCCAGCATTTT. The rearrangement links TRBV30 to TRBJ1-5; perhaps TRBD1 as D (5 bases). The V end was cut by 1 base, the J end by 1 base, with 17 bases between. The CDR3 consists of 17 residues. Germline V gives CDR1 GTSNPN, CDR2 SVGIG (reference sequence).